A selection of T cell receptor beta chains follows, all from one sample in a study of shared clonotypes between healthy human individuals. Sequencing was performed with immunoSEQ multiplex PCR; in TCRdb, only in-frame clones are kept and a portion is missing. The sample has approximately 2.5 million clones, 80% to 95% seen once; the top ten hold approximately 0.36%. The sequenced sample was naive CD4+ T cells from PBMCs. Every receptor here comes from a man younger than 30 in good health. Some clones in this sample may be carry-over from other donors' samples. Each CDR3 is given with its conserved first and last residue. Fields, in order: V gene, clone size, J gene, D gene, CDR3 protein, CDR3 DNA. The D gene is left open where the match is weak. A clone size is listed for some rows: how often the clone was seen (once, few, many), or a class if it is expanded.

>TRBV5-4|once|TRBJ1-4|TRBD1
CASSRKGGQGATNEKLFF
TGTGCCAGCAGCCGTAAGGGCGGACAGGGCGCAACTAATGAAAAACTGTTTTTT
>TRBV2|.|TRBJ2-1|TRBD2
CASSLVAGINEQFF
TGTGCCAGCAGTTTGGTAGCGGGTATCAATGAGCAGTTCTTC
>TRBV27|few|TRBJ1-5|TRBD1
CASGPTGVRNQPQHF
TGTGCCAGCGGGCCGACAGGGGTCCGCAATCAGCCCCAGCATTTT
>TRBV7-9|.|TRBJ2-1|.
CASSSAGPPSNEQFF
TGTGCCAGCAGCTCAGCGGGTCCTCCCTCGAATGAGCAGTTCTTC
>TRBV5-1|.|TRBJ2-4|.
CASSWQGAKNIQYF
TGCGCCAGCAGCTGGCAGGGTGCCAAAAACATTCAGTACTTC
>TRBV2|.|TRBJ2-7|TRBD2
CASSRTSSQGQQYF
TGTGCCAGCAGTCGGACTAGCTCCCAGGGGCAGCAGTACTTC
>TRBV5-1|.|TRBJ2-7|TRBD2
CASSWTSGRAYEQYF
TGCGCCAGCAGCTGGACTAGCGGGAGGGCTTACGAGCAGTACTTC
>TRBV2|.|TRBJ1-4|TRBD1
CASSRTGEGGEKLFF
TGTGCCAGCAGTCGGACAGGCGAAGGTGGTGAAAAACTGTTTTTT
>TRBV7-2|once|TRBJ2-2|.
CASSFGANTGELFF
TGTGCCAGCAGCTTCGGAGCAAACACCGGGGAGCTGTTTTTT
>TRBV4-1|.|TRBJ2-7|.
CASSQVIRVEQYF
TGCGCCAGCAGCCAAGTGATTAGGGTCGAGCAGTACTTC
>TRBV10-3|.|TRBJ2-3|TRBD2
CAIAGSTDTQYF
TGTGCCATAGCGGGAAGCACAGATACGCAGTATTTT